This TCR beta chain is from a study of T cells in women clearing cervical HPV infection. Study in general: Case blood drawn at lesion detection; control blood after infection cleared. Overall study findings and caveats: CIN3+ cases had significantly higher TCR repertoire richness than controls, but evenness did not differ.

In the case of this clone: Its target is not known. With the read ending 3 residues before the CDR3 end, the germline J gene is used to fill in that end.

The CDR3 runs to 12 residues. The germline gives CDR1 MNHEY, CDR2 SVGEGT. The V end was cut by 1 base, the J end by 5 bases, with 4 bases between. TCR beta CDR3 amplified by multiplex PCR from approximately 1,100 ng genomic DNA. TCRdb's table, derived via immunoSEQ multiplex PCR, lists solely in-frame clones and lacks some. The sample table sets out 30,000 or so clones. This clonotype originated in a woman aged 18 to 69 with a cervical HPV16 infection that either progressed to CIN3+ or cleared (not recorded which). V gene TRBV6-2 or TRBV6-3 combines with J gene TRBJ2-3, with no clear D. Sequenced material: blood buffy coat. CDR3 in amino acids: CASSYYGDTQYF. The part of the CDR3 DNA that was read is TGTGCCAGCAGTTACTACGGAGATACG.